This is a list of T cell receptor beta chains from one sample in a study of cytomegalovirus exposure and HLA in healthy donors. TCRdb's copy holds only in-frame clones and misses some; the assay was immunoSEQ multiplex PCR. Of roughly 150,000 clones listed, more than 60% are singletons. The sequenced sample consisted of PBMCs. All receptors come from a man between 18 and 29 years old in good health and CMV-seropositive. CDR3s include the opening cysteine and the closing phenylalanine or tryptophan. D genes are given only for firm matches. Clone size is given for some rows only: seen once, a few or many times, or a class if the clone is expanded.

j_gene | v_gene | abundance | d_gene | len | CDR3aa | CDR3nt
TRBJ1-5 | TRBV10-3 | . | . | 14 | CAISGSRVAQPQHF | TGTGCCATCAGTGGCTCCAGGGTGGCCCAGCCCCAGCATTTT
TRBJ1-6 | TRBV27 | . | . | 14 | CASGSRVENSPLHF | TGTGCCAGTGGAAGCAGGGTGGAGAATTCACCCCTCCACTTT
TRBJ2-7 | TRBV4-2 | . | TRBD2 | 15 | CASSRGTGTSYEQYF | TGTGCCAGCAGCCGGGGAACAGGGACTAGTTACGAGCAGTACTTC
TRBJ2-5 | TRBV27 | . | . | 14 | CASSGASGRETQYF | TGTGCCAGCAGTGGAGCTTCTGGTCGAGAGACCCAGTACTTC
TRBJ2-7 | TRBV20-1 | . | . | 11 | CSAVRGYEQYF | TGCAGTGCTGTCAGGGGATACGAGCAGTACTTC
TRBJ2-7 | TRBV6-1 | . | TRBD2 | 15 | CASSEAGLAGVGQYF | TGTGCCAGCAGTGAAGCTGGTCTAGCGGGAGTGGGGCAGTACTTC
TRBJ2-7 | TRBV14 | . | TRBD1 | 16 | CASSQDLTGDRYEQYF | TGTGCCAGCAGCCAAGATCTGACAGGGGACCGCTACGAGCAGTACTTC
TRBJ2-1 | TRBV6-5 | few | . | 13 | CAVRGANYNEQFF | TGTGCCGTCAGGGGGGCTAACTACAATGAGCAGTTCTTC
TRBJ2-5 | TRBV27 | . | TRBD2 | 13 | CASSSSGVRTQYF | TGTGCCAGCAGTTCGAGCGGGGTACGGACCCAGTACTTC
TRBJ2-2 | TRBV19 | . | . | 20 | CASNIASLFRRGTNTGELFF | TGTGCCAGTAATATAGCCTCGCTTTTCCGCAGGGGTACGAACACCGGGGAGCTGTTTTTT
TRBJ2-6 | TRBV27 | few | . | 19 | CASSLFMGQGDSGANVLTF | TGTGCCAGCAGTTTATTCATGGGGCAGGGCGACTCTGGGGCCAACGTCCTGACTTTC
TRBJ2-1 | TRBV27 | few | TRBD1 | 13 | CASSTGRGRGQFF | TGTGCCAGCAGTACGGGCAGGGGGCGAGGGCAGTTCTTC
TRBJ2-5 | TRBV7-6 | . | . | 13 | CASSLMAQETQYF | TGTGCCAGCAGCCTCATGGCTCAAGAGACCCAGTACTTC
TRBJ1-2 | TRBV7-9 | . | . | 13 | CASSFLTDYGYTF | TGTGCCAGCAGTTTTTTGACAGACTATGGCTACACCTTC